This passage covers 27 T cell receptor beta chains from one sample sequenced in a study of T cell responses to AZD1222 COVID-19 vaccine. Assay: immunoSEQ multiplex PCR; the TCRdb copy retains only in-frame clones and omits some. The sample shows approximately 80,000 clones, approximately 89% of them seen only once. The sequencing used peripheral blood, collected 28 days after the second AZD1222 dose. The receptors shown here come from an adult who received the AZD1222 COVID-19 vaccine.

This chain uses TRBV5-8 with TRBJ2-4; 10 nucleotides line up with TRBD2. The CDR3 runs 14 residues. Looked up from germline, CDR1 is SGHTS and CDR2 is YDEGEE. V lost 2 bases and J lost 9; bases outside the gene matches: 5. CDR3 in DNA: TGTGCCAGCAGCTTAGCGGGAGGGGGCGGCATTCAGTACTTC. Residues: CASSLAGGGGIQYF.

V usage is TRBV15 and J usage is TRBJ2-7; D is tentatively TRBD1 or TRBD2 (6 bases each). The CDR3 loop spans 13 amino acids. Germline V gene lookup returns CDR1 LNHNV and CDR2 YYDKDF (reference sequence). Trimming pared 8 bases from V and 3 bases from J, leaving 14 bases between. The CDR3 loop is CATRRGANYEQYF. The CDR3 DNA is TGTGCCACCCGGAGGGGGGCCAACTACGAGCAGTACTTC.

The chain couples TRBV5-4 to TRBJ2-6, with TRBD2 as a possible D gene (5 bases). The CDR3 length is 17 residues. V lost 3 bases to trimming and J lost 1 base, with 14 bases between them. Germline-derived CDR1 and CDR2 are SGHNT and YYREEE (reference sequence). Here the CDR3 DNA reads TGTGCCAGCAGCTCTCTATTCGGGGATTCTGGGGCCAACGTCCTGACTTTC. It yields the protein CASSSLFGDSGANVLTF.

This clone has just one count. In DNA form, the CDR3 reads TGTGCCACCAGTGACCCGACTCGGTTGGACACAGATACGCAGTATTTT. Translating gives CATSDPTRLDTDTQYF. The V call is TRBV24-1, the J call TRBJ2-3, with unresolved D. The CDR3 covers 16 residues. The ends were cut back, 4 bases at V and 2 bases at J, with 15 bases in the middle. Germline-derived CDR1 and CDR2 are KGHDR and SFDVKD.

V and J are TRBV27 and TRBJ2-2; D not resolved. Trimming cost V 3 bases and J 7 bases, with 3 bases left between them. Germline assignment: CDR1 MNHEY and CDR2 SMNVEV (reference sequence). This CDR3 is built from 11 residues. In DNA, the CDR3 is TGTGCCAGCAGTTTTTTCGGGGAGCTGTTTTTT. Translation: CASSFFGELFF.

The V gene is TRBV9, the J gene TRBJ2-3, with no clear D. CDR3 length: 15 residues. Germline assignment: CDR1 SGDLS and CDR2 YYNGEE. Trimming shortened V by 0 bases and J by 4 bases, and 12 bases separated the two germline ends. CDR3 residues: CASSVGHWVADTQYF. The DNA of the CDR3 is TGTGCCAGCAGCGTAGGGCACTGGGTGGCAGATACGCAGTATTTT.

The CDR3: CASSQEEPSNEKLFF. The CDR3 nucleotides are TGCGCCAGCAGCCAAGAAGAACCTTCTAATGAAAAACTGTTTTTT. This chain uses TRBV4-1 with TRBJ1-4; D remains ambiguous. The length of the CDR3 is 15 residues. Germline V gene sequence: CDR1 MGHRA, CDR2 YSYEKL. Trimming removed 0 bases at V and 3 bases at J, with 8 bases between.

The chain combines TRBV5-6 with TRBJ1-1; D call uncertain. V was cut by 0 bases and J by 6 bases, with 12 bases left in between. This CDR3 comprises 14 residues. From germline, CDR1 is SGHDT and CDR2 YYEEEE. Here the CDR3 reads CASSLGAHGSEAFF. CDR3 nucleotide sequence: TGTGCCAGCAGCTTGGGAGCGCACGGATCTGAAGCTTTCTTT. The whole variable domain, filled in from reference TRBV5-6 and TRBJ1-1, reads DAGVTQSPTHLIKTRGQQVTLRCSPKSGHDTVSWYQQALGQGPQFIFQYYEEEERQRGNFPDRFSGHQFPNYSSELNVNALLLGDSALYLCASSLGAHGSEAFFGQGTRLTVV.

CDR3 sequence reads: CASTVIGHGYTF. The CDR3 coding sequence is TGTGCCAGCACCGTAATAGGGCATGGCTACACCTTC. The rearrangement uses TRBV12-3 or TRBV12-4 and TRBJ1-2; no clear D gene. CDR3 size: 12 residues. Between the trimmed V and J ends, which lost 7 bases and 6 bases, there was a span of 12 bases.

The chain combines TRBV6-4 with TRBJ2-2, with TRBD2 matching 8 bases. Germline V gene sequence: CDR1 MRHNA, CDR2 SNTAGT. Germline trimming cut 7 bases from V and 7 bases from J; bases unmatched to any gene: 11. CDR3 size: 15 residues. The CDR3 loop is CASTKLADGSGELFF. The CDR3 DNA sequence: TGTGCCAGCACAAAACTAGCGGATGGGAGCGGGGAGCTGTTTTTT.

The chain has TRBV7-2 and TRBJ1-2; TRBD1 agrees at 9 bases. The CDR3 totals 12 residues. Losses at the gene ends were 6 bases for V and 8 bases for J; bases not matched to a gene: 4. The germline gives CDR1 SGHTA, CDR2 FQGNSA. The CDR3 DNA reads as TGTGCCAGCAGGCATACAGGGGGCGGCTACACCTTC. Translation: CASRHTGGGYTF.

This CDR3 reads CAIGGVPPEAFF. CDR3 bases: TGTGCCATCGGAGGGGTCCCCCCTGAAGCTTTCTTT. The genes are TRBV10-3 and TRBJ1-1, with a tentative D call TRBD1 (5 bases). This CDR3 has 12 residues. Trimming took off 8 bases at V and 6 bases at J, with 13 bases between the two ends. Germline CDR1 and CDR2: ENHRY and SYGVKD.

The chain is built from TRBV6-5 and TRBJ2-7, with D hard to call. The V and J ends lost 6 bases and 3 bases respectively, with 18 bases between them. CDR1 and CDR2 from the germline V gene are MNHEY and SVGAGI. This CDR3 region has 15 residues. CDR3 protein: CASRLGWEPSYEQYF. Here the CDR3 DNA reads TGTGCCAGCAGATTAGGATGGGAACCGAGCTACGAGCAGTACTTC.

In nucleotides, the CDR3 is TGTGCCAGCAGCCAGTCGAGGGGGCTGGGTAACACTGAAGCTTTCTTT. It specifies CASSQSRGLGNTEAFF. The gene calls are TRBV3-1 (or the pseudogene TRBV3-2) and TRBJ1-1; TRBD1 agrees at 7 bases. Per germline, CDR1 LGHDT and CDR2 YNNKEL (reference sequence). Trimming cost V 3 bases and J 2 bases; bases outside gene matches: 9. The CDR3 spans 16 residues.

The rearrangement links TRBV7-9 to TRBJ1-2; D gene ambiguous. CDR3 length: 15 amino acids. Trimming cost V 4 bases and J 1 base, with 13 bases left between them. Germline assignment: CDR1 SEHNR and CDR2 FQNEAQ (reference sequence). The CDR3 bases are TGTGCCAGCAGCTCCGAGCCCACATTTAACTATGGCTACACCTTC. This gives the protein CASSSEPTFNYGYTF.

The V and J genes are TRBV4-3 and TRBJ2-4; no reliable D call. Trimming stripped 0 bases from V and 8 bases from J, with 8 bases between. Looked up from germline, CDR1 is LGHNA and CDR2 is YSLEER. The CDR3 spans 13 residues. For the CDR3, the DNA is TGCGCCAGCAGCCAAGATCGGGCGGACATTCAGTACTTC. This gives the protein CASSQDRADIQYF.

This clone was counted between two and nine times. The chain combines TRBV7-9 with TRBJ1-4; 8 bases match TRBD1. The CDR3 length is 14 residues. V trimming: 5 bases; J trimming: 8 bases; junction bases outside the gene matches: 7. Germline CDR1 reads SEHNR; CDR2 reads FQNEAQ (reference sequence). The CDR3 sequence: CASSADRGGEKLFF. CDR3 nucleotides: TGTGCCAGCAGCGCCGACAGGGGAGGCGAAAAACTGTTTTTT.

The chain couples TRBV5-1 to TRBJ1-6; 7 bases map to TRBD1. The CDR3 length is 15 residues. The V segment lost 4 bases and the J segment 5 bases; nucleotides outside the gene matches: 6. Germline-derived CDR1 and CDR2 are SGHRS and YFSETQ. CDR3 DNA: TGCGCCAGCAGCAGAAGGGACAGAGATAATTCACCCCTCCACTTT. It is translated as CASSRRDRDNSPLHF.

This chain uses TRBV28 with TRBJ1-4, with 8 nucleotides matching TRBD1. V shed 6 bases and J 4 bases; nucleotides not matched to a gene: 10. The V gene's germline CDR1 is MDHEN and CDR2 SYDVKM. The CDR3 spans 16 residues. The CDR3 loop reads CASRTGQGIFNEKLFF. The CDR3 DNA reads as TGTGCCAGCAGAACTGGACAGGGAATCTTTAATGAAAAACTGTTTTTT.

The DNA for the CDR3 is TGTGCCAGAAGCTTTGGGCAGTATGACTATGGCTACACCTTC. This gives the protein CARSFGQYDYGYTF. The V and J genes are TRBV5-3 and TRBJ1-2, with no clear D. TRBV5-3 is flagged as an ORF with uncertain function. This CDR3 spans 14 amino acids. The V end was cut by 2 bases, the J end by 3 bases, with 11 bases between.

CDR3: CASSLPGQGIKGYTF. In nucleotides, the CDR3 is TGTGCCAGCAGTTTACCGGGACAGGGTATCAAAGGCTACACCTTC. This chain uses TRBV28 with TRBJ1-2; 9 nucleotides match TRBD1. CDR1 and CDR2 (germline): MDHEN, SYDVKM. The ends lost 2 bases at V and 8 bases at J; junction bases unmatched: 9. The length of the CDR3 is 15 residues.

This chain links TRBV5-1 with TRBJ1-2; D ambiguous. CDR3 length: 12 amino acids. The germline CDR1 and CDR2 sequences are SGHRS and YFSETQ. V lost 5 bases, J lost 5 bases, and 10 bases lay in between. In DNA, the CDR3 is TGCGCCAGCAGGGAAGCGGAGTATGGCTACACCTTC. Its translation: CASREAEYGYTF.

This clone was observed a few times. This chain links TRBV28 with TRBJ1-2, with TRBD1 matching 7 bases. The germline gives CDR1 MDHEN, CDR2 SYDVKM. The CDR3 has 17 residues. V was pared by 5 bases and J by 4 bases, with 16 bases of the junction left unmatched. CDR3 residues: CASSAGGGLGVSYGYTF. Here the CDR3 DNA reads TGTGCCAGCAGTGCAGGGGGTGGATTGGGAGTCAGCTATGGCTACACCTTC.

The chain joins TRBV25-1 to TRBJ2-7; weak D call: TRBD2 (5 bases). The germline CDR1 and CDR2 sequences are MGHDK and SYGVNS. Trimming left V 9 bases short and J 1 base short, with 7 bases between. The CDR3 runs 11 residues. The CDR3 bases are TGTGCCAGTGGACTGTCCTACGAGCAGTACTTC. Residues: CASGLSYEQYF.

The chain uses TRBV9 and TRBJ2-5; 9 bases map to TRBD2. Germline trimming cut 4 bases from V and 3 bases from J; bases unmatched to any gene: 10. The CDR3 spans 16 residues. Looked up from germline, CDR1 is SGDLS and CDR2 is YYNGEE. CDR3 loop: CASSPRGLAPEETQYF. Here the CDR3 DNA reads TGTGCCAGCAGCCCGCGAGGACTAGCGCCCGAAGAGACCCAGTACTTC.

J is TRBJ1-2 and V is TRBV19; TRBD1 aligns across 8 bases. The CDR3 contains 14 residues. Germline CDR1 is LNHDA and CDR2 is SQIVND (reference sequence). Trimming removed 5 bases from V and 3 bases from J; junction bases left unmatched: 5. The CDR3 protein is CASSLQGGDYGYTF. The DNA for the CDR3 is TGTGCCAGTAGTCTACAGGGGGGGGACTATGGCTACACCTTC.

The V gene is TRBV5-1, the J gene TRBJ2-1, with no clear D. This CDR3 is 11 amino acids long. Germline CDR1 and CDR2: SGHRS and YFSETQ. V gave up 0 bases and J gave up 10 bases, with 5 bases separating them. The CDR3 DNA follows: TGCGCCAGCAGCTTGGGGGCAGAGCAGTTCTTC. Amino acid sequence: CASSLGAEQFF.